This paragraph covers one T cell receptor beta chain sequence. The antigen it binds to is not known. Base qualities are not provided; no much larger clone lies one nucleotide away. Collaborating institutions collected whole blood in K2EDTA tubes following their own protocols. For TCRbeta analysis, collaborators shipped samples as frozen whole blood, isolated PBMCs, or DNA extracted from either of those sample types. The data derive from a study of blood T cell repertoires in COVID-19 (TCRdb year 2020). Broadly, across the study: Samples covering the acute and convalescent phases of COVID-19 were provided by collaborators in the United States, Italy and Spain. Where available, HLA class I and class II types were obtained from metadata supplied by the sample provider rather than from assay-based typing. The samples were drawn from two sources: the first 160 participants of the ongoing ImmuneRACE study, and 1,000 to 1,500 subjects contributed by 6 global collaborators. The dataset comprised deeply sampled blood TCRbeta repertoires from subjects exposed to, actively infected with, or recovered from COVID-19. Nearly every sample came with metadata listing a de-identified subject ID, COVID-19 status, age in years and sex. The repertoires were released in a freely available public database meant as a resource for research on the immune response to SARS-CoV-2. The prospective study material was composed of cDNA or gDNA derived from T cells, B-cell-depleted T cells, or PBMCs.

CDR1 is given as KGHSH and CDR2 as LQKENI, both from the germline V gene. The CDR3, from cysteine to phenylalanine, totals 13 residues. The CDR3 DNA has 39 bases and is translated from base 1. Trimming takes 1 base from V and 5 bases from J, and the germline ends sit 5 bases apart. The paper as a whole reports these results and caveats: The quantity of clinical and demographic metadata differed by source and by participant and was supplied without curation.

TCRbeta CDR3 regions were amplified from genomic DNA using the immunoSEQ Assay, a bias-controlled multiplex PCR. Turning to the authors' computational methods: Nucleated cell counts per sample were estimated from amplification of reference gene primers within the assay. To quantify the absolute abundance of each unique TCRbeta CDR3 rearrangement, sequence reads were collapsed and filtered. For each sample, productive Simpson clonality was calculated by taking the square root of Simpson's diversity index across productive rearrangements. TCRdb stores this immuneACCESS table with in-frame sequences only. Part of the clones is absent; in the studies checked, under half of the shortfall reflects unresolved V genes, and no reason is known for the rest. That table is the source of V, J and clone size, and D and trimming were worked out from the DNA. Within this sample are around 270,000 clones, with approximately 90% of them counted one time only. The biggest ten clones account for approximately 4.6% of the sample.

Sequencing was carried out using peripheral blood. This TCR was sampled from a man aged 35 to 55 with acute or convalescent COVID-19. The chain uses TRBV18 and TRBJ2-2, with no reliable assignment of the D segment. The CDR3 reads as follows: CASSPLETGELFF. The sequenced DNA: TGTGCCAGCTCACCACTAGAAACCGGGGAGCTGTTTTTT.